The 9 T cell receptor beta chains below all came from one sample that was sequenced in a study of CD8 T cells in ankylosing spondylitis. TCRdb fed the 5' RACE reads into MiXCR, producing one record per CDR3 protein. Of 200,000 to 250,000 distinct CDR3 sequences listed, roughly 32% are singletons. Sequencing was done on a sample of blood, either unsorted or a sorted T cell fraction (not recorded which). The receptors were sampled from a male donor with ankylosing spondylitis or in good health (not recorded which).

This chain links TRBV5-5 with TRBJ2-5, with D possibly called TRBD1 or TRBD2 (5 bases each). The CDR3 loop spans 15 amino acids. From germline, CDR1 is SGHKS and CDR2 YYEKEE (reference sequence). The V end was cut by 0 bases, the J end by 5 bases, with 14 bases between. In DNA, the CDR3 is TGTGCCAGCAGCTTGGCCGGGGTAGCAGGGGAGACCCAGTACTTC. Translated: CASSLAGVAGETQYF.

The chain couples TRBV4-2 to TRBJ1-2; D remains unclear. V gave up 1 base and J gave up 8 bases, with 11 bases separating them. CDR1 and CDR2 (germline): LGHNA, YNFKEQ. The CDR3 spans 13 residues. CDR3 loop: CASSQGEPSGYTF. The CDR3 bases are TGTGCCAGCAGCCAAGGAGAACCCAGCGGCTACACCTTC.

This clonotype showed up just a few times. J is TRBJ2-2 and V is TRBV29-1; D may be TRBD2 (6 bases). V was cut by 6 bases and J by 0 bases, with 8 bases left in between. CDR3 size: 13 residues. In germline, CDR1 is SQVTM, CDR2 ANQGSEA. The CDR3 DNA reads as TGCAGCGTAACGGGGGCGAACACCGGGGAGCTGTTTTTT. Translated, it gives CSVTGANTGELFF.

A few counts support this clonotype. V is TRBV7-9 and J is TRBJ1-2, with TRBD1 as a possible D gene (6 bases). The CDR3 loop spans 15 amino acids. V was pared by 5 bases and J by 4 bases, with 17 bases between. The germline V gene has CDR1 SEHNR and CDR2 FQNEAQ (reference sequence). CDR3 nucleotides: TGTGCCAGCAGCCCCTCGGACAGCGGAAGCTATGGCTACACCTTC. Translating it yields CASSPSDSGSYGYTF.

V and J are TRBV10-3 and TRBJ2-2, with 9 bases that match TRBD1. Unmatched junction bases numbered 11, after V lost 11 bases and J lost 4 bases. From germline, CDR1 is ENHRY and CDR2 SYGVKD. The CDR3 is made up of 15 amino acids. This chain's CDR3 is CAAERGTGSTGELFF. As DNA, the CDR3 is TGTGCCGCCGAACGCGGGACAGGGTCCACCGGGGAGCTGTTTTTT.

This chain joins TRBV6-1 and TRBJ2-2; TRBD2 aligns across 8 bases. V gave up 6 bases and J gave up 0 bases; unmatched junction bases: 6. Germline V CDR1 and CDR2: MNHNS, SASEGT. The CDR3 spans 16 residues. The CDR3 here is CASSRGGNSNTGELFF. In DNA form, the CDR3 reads TGTGCCAGCAGCCGGGGGGGGAATTCGAACACCGGGGAGCTGTTTTTT.

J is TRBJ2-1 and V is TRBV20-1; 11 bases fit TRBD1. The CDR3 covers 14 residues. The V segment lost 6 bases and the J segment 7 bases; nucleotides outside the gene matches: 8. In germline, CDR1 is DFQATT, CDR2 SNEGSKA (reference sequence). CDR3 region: CSALYRDRGNEQFF. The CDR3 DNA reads TGCAGTGCATTGTACCGGGACAGGGGGAATGAGCAGTTCTTC.

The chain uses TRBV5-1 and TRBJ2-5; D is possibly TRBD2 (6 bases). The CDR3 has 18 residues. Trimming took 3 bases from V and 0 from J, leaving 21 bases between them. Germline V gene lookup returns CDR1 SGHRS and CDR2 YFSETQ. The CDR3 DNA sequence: TGCGCCAGCAGCTCGCCGGGCGGGGAGGACCCGTACCAAGAGACCCAGTACTTC. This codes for CASSSPGGEDPYQETQYF.

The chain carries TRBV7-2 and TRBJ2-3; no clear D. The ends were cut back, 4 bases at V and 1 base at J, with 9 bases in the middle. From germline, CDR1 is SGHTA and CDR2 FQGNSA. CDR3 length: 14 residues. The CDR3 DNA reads TGTGCCAGCAGCTCCTCGACTGGCACAGATACGCAGTATTTT. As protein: CASSSSTGTDTQYF.